Listed below are T cell receptor beta chains from one sample, sequenced in a study of T-cell reconstitution after alpha-beta-depleted transplantation in children. TCRdb processed the PCR reads anew with MiXCR; each CDR3 protein has one entry. The data show about 230,000 distinct CDR3 sequences, with around 10% seen just once and over 5% held by the top ten. Specimen: PBMCs from the stem cell graft donor, collected from the stem cell graft. Receptor source: a human donor who donated a stem cell graft to a child with acute lymphoblastic leukemia. Both conserved end residues are part of each CDR3. D genes are given only for firm matches. The size entry is marked missing in some rows and otherwise reads once, few, many or a size class.

V gene	clone size	D gene	J gene	CDR3 protein	CDR3 DNA
TRBV20-1	few	TRBD2	TRBJ2-1	CSATGTSGTNEQFF	TGCAGTGCCACGGGGACTAGCGGGACCAATGAGCAGTTCTTC
TRBV4-3	many	TRBD1	TRBJ2-4	CASSRVRTGGAGRNIQYF	TGCGCCAGCAGCCGAGTTCGTACAGGGGGCGCAGGTCGGAACATTCAGTACTTC
TRBV6-6	few	-	TRBJ2-7	CASSYWGSLEQYF	TGTGCCAGCAGTTACTGGGGCAGCCTGGAGCAGTACTTC
TRBV29-1	few	TRBD2	TRBJ2-3	CSVPLAGGRGDTQYF	TGCAGCGTGCCCCTAGCGGGGGGGCGGGGAGATACGCAGTATTTT
TRBV20-1	few	TRBD2	TRBJ2-3	CSARRGIAGGSTDTQYF	TGCAGTGCAAGGAGGGGGATTGCGGGGGGGAGCACAGATACGCAGTATTTT
TRBV6-5	many	TRBD1	TRBJ1-2	CASSPRTGGGYGYTF	TGTGCCAGCAGTCCTCGGACAGGGGGAGGCTATGGCTACACCTTC
TRBV20-1	many	TRBD2	TRBJ2-1	CSAREVGLAGGAEQFF	TGCAGTGCTAGAGAAGTGGGACTAGCGGGGGGCGCTGAGCAGTTCTTC
TRBV7-6	-	-	TRBJ1-1	CASSSLADRNTEAFF	TGTGCCAGCAGCTCCTTAGCAGATAGGAACACTGAAGCTTTCTTT
TRBV6-2/TRBV6-3	-	TRBD1	TRBJ1-4	CASSYATSRDREISGNEKLFF	TGTGCCAGCAGTTACGCTACCTCGCGGGACAGGGAAATTTCGGGGAATGAAAAACTGTTTTTT
TRBV29-1	-	-	TRBJ1-1	CSGAGQNVEGTEAFF	TGCAGCGGGGCCGGGCAGAACGTTGAGGGCACTGAAGCTTTCTTT
TRBV7-2	few	TRBD1	TRBJ2-7	CASSLAGTGGTYEQYF	TGTGCCAGCAGCTTAGCGGGGACAGGGGGCACCTACGAGCAGTACTTC
TRBV12-3/TRBV12-4	many	-	TRBJ1-1	CASSPWDNLNTEAFF	TGTGCCAGCAGTCCCTGGGACAACCTGAACACTGAAGCTTTCTTT
TRBV7-9	-	-	TRBJ1-4	CASNTPGATNEKLFF	TGTGCCAGCAACACCCCGGGGGCAACTAATGAAAAACTGTTTTTT
TRBV6-1	-	-	TRBJ2-7	CASSSPMWSGYEQYF	TGTGCCAGCAGCTCTCCGATGTGGAGCGGCTACGAGCAGTACTTC
TRBV6-2/TRBV6-3	-	TRBD2	TRBJ2-1	CASSSWTSGGNGEQFF	TGTGCCAGCAGTTCCTGGACTAGCGGGGGGAACGGTGAGCAGTTCTTC
TRBV5-1	few	TRBD2	TRBJ2-7	CASSPAGGLHLTDSAGEQYF	TGCGCCAGCAGCCCTGCGGGGGGACTCCACTTAACGGACTCAGCGGGGGAGCAGTACTTC
TRBV29-1	many	-	TRBJ2-1	CSVESGRTYNEQFF	TGCAGCGTTGAGTCGGGACGGACTTACAATGAGCAGTTCTTC
TRBV24-1	many	TRBD1	TRBJ2-1	CATRAGTGYDEQFF	TGTGCCACCAGGGCCGGGACAGGGTACGATGAGCAGTTCTTC
TRBV6-5	few	TRBD2	TRBJ2-7	CASSYSGGHYEQYF	TGTGCCAGCAGTTACTCGGGAGGGCACTACGAGCAGTACTTC
TRBV14	few	-	TRBJ1-2	CASSQVRGYGYTF	TGTGCCAGCAGCCAAGTCCGGGGCTATGGCTACACCTTC
TRBV5-5	few	-	TRBJ1-3	CASSLGLKGKAGNTIYF	TGTGCCAGCAGCTTGGGGTTAAAGGGAAAGGCTGGAAACACCATATATTTT
TRBV7-2	few	TRBD2	TRBJ2-7	CASSKSGDSYEQYF	TGTGCCAGCAGCAAGAGCGGGGACTCCTACGAGCAGTACTTC
TRBV5-1	many	-	TRBJ2-2	CASSLSQANTGELFF	TGCGCCAGCAGCTTGTCTCAGGCAAACACCGGGGAGCTGTTTTTT
TRBV6-1	many	-	TRBJ1-6	CASSENSYNSPLHF	TGTGCCAGCAGTGAAAACTCCTATAATTCACCCCTCCACTTT
TRBV7-2	few	-	TRBJ1-2	CASSLDPSVNYGYTF	TGTGCCAGCAGCTTAGATCCCAGCGTCAACTATGGCTACACCTTC
TRBV7-9	many	-	TRBJ2-7	CASSLGHGGTYEQYF	TGTGCCAGCAGCTTAGGCCATGGGGGGACCTACGAGCAGTACTTC
TRBV12-3/TRBV12-4	many	-	TRBJ2-7	CASRPNSYEQYF	TGTGCCAGCAGACCCAACTCCTACGAGCAGTACTTC
TRBV10-3	-	TRBD1	TRBJ2-7	CAISRQGSNEQYF	TGTGCCATCAGTAGACAGGGGTCCAACGAGCAGTACTTC
TRBV18	-	-	TRBJ2-3	CASSPLPSLSTDTQYF	TGTGCCAGCTCACCATTGCCTAGCCTGAGCACAGATACGCAGTATTTT
TRBV11-2	few	-	TRBJ1-2	CASSWRYSYGYTF	TGTGCCAGCAGCTGGCGGTATTCCTATGGCTACACCTTC
TRBV2	few	-	TRBJ2-6	CARNGGGNSGANVLTF	TGTGCCAGAAACGGGGGCGGAAATTCTGGGGCCAACGTCCTGACTTTC
TRBV9	many	-	TRBJ2-7	CASSDTDHDSEQYF	TGTGCCAGCAGCGACACCGACCACGATTCCGAGCAGTACTTC
TRBV14	few	-	TRBJ2-1	CASSQVRGVYNEQFF	TGTGCCAGCAGCCAAGTCCGAGGGGTATACAATGAGCAGTTCTTC
TRBV5-5	many	-	TRBJ2-3	CASSPAVEDTQYF	TGTGCCAGCAGCCCCGCCGTGGAAGATACGCAGTATTTT
TRBV5-4	many	TRBD1	TRBJ1-4	CASSWGQGLNEKLFF	TGTGCCAGCAGCTGGGGACAGGGACTTAATGAAAAACTGTTTTTT
TRBV6-1	-	-	TRBJ2-7	CASTFRAEGFGSEQYF	TGTGCCAGCACCTTCAGGGCGGAGGGGTTTGGAAGCGAGCAGTACTTC
TRBV20-1	few	TRBD2	TRBJ2-3	CSARDAVAGGLGTQYF	TGCAGTGCTAGAGACGCTGTAGCGGGGGGGCTGGGTACGCAGTATTTT
TRBV6-2/TRBV6-3	many	-	TRBJ2-5	CASSGADQETQYF	TGTGCCAGTTCCGGGGCGGATCAAGAGACCCAGTACTTC
TRBV10-3	many	-	TRBJ2-1	CAIEADRSSYNEQFF	TGTGCCATCGAAGCCGACCGTAGCTCCTACAATGAGCAGTTCTTC
TRBV20-1	-	-	TRBJ2-5	CSATSRLRETQYF	TGCAGTGCTACGTCAAGGTTGAGAGAGACCCAGTACTTC
TRBV20-1	few	-	TRBJ2-7	CSASFRRGEQYF	TGCAGTGCTAGCTTTCGACGCGGCGAGCAGTACTTC
TRBV12-3/TRBV12-4	-	-	TRBJ1-2	CASSPTWRYGYTF	TGTGCCAGCAGCCCGACATGGAGGTATGGCTACACCTTC
TRBV3-1	-	TRBD1	TRBJ1-2	CASSPTGGADYGYTF	TGTGCCAGCAGCCCAACAGGGGGCGCGGACTATGGCTACACCTTC
TRBV10-2	many	-	TRBJ1-1	CATKPGHLNTEAFF	TGCGCCACCAAACCGGGACACTTGAACACTGAAGCTTTCTTT
TRBV4-3	few	TRBD1	TRBJ2-5	CASSHRGGTGGSETQYF	TGCGCCAGCAGCCATCGGGGGGGGACAGGGGGCTCTGAGACCCAGTACTTC
TRBV7-9	few	-	TRBJ2-5	CASSLASRVSSEETQYF	TGTGCCAGCAGCTTAGCGTCGAGGGTCTCGTCAGAAGAGACCCAGTACTTC
TRBV5-5	many	TRBD2	TRBJ2-1	CASSLRGGVSYNEQFF	TGTGCCAGCAGCTTACGCGGGGGGGTCTCCTACAATGAGCAGTTCTTC
TRBV12-3/TRBV12-4	few	-	TRBJ1-1	CASSFQGRDTEAFF	TGTGCCAGCAGTTTTCAGGGGAGGGACACTGAAGCTTTCTTT
TRBV7-2	many	-	TRBJ2-1	CASSLRIGEQFF	TGTGCCAGCAGCTTGCGTATCGGTGAGCAGTTCTTC
TRBV15	few	TRBD1	TRBJ2-7	CATSRGDRGNEQYF	TGTGCCACCAGCAGAGGAGACAGGGGTAACGAGCAGTACTTC
TRBV6-2/TRBV6-3	-	-	TRBJ2-6	CASSLNSPSGANVLTF	TGTGCCAGCAGTTTGAACAGTCCCTCTGGGGCCAACGTCCTGACTTTC
TRBV5-1	many	-	TRBJ2-1	CASSYATFGNWFEQFF	TGCGCCAGCAGCTATGCTACGTTCGGCAATTGGTTTGAGCAGTTCTTC
TRBV6-5	many	TRBD2	TRBJ2-2	CASSYFPSGGGTNTGELFF	TGTGCCAGCAGTTACTTCCCCTCGGGGGGGGGAACGAACACCGGGGAGCTGTTTTTT
TRBV6-2/TRBV6-3	-	TRBD2	TRBJ2-1	CASRSLLAGPYNEQFF	TGTGCCAGCAGGAGCCTCCTAGCGGGGCCCTACAATGAGCAGTTCTTC
TRBV11-2	-	TRBD1	TRBJ2-4	CASSFDAGQGGKNIQYF	TGTGCCAGCAGCTTTGATGCGGGACAGGGCGGCAAAAACATTCAGTACTTC
TRBV20-1	few	TRBD2	TRBJ2-3	CSAGDRRGSGGGTDTQYF	TGCAGTGCTGGGGACCGGCGAGGTAGCGGGGGAGGCACAGATACGCAGTATTTT
TRBV6-4	many	-	TRBJ1-1	CASSDDNKNTEAFF	TGTGCCAGCAGTGATGACAACAAGAACACTGAAGCTTTCTTT